Presented here are 18 T cell receptor beta chains from one specimen sequenced in a study of T cell responses to AZD1222 COVID-19 vaccine (dated by TCRdb to the early 2020s). Sample time point, as interpreted from the label and publication: baseline before first vaccination. The library was obtained by the immunoSEQ multiplex PCR assay. Drawn from immuneACCESS, this table holds only the in-frame rearrangements with V and J called that TCRdb kept. Clones are partly lost; checked studies trace under half to an unresolved V gene and leave the rest unexplained. Present in this sample are about 100,000 clones, roughly 87% of which were seen just once. The ten top clones hold about 15% of the sample. The sequences come from peripheral blood, collected on day 0 of AZD1222 vaccination. The receptors here all came from an adult in good health.

The chain uses TRBV14 and TRBJ1-5; D is undetermined. Trimming removed 2 bases at V and 4 bases at J, with 6 bases between. The germline gives CDR1 SGHDN, CDR2 FVKESK. This CDR3 is 13 amino acids long. CDR3 protein: CASSQTKNQPQHF. For the CDR3, the DNA is TGTGCCAGCAGCCAAACAAAAAATCAGCCCCAGCATTTT.

The gene calls are TRBV11-2 and TRBJ1-2; no clear D. There are 15 residues in the CDR3. Trimming took off 6 bases at V and 2 bases at J, with 16 bases between the two ends. Per the germline V gene, CDR1 is SGHAT and CDR2 is FQNNGV. This CDR3 is CASSLGPTANYGYTF. CDR3 DNA: TGTGCCAGCAGTCTAGGCCCTACAGCCAACTATGGCTACACCTTC.

The chain combines TRBV7-6 with TRBJ1-1, with 12 bases identical to TRBD1. The CDR3 covers 15 residues. V dropped 3 bases and J dropped 5; count of bases not matched to a gene: 4. Germline CDR1 is SGHVS and CDR2 is FNYEAQ. The CDR3 protein is CASSLGQGAETEAFF. DNA for the CDR3: TGTGCCAGCAGCTTGGGACAGGGGGCAGAGACTGAAGCTTTCTTT.

The genes are TRBV5-1 and TRBJ2-7; TRBD1 might be the D (7 bases). The CDR3 is 15 amino acids. V was pared by 3 bases and J by 5 bases, with 18 bases between. Germline loops: CDR1 SGHRS, CDR2 YFSETQ. For the CDR3, the DNA is TGCGCCAGCAGCTCACGACAGGGACTTTGGCACGAGCAGTACTTC. Amino acid sequence: CASSSRQGLWHEQYF.

This sequence joins TRBV27 and TRBJ1-5; D call uncertain. The germline V and J ends were trimmed by 3 bases and 2 bases, with 11 bases remaining between them. The CDR3 length is 15 residues. Looked up from germline, CDR1 is MNHEY and CDR2 is SMNVEV (reference sequence). The CDR3 sequence: CASSLGIRGNQPQHF. CDR3 sequence (DNA): TGTGCCAGCAGTTTGGGGATAAGGGGCAATCAGCCCCAGCATTTT.

The chain employs TRBV6-9 and TRBJ2-5; no clear D. This CDR3 comprises 14 residues. V gave up 4 bases and J gave up 0 bases, with 9 bases separating them. CDR1 is MNHGY and CDR2 is SVAAGI in the germline V gene. The CDR3 DNA reads as TGTGCCAGCAGTTCGCATTGGTACCAAGAGACCCAGTACTTC. Translated: CASSSHWYQETQYF.

This chain uses TRBV11-1 with TRBJ2-7, with TRBD2 identical over 8 bases. Germline CDR1 reads SGHAT; CDR2 reads FQDESV (reference sequence). V shed 5 bases and J 5 bases; nucleotides not matched to a gene: 8. The length of the CDR3 is 14 residues. The CDR3 DNA follows: TGTGCCAGCAGCCGAGCGGGAGTATACAACGAGCAGTACTTC. This encodes CASSRAGVYNEQYF. Supplemented by reference TRBV11-1 and TRBJ2-7, the full variable domain reads EAEVAQSPRYKITEKSQAVAFWCDPISGHATLYWYRQILGQGPELLVQFQDESVVDDSQLPKDRFSAERLKGVDSTLKIQPAELGDSAMYLCASSRAGVYNEQYFGPGTRLTVT.

The chain employs TRBV24-1 and TRBJ2-1; D remains ambiguous. The CDR3 runs 12 residues. V lost 9 bases to trimming and J lost 5 bases, with 10 bases between them. The germline V gene encodes CDR1 KGHDR and CDR2 SFDVKD. The CDR3: CATGADHNEQFF. CDR3 nucleotide sequence: TGTGCCACCGGCGCGGATCACAATGAGCAGTTCTTC.

V usage is TRBV18 and J usage is TRBJ1-1; the D is unclear. The CDR3 runs 14 residues. Germline assignment: CDR1 KGHSH and CDR2 LQKENI. The ends were cut back, 4 bases at V and 3 bases at J, with 12 bases in the middle. CDR3 loop: CASSQDPKDTEAFF. CDR3 DNA: TGTGCCAGCTCACAGGACCCAAAGGACACTGAAGCTTTCTTT.

The chain is built from TRBV30 and TRBJ2-2; TRBD2 aligns across 8 bases. Germline trimming cut 5 bases from V and 7 bases from J; bases unmatched to any gene: 0. The CDR3 loop spans 11 amino acids. The V gene's germline CDR1 is GTSNPN and CDR2 SVGIG (reference sequence). CDR3 DNA: TGTGCCTGGGCGGGAGGCGGGGAGCTGTTTTTT. It specifies CAWAGGGELFF.

This clone occurred once. The V and J genes are TRBV5-6 and TRBJ1-3; D is ambiguous. The CDR3 has 17 amino acids. Trimming took 0 bases from V and 1 from J, leaving 14 bases between them. CDR1 and CDR2 from the germline V gene are SGHDT and YYEEEE. The DNA of the CDR3 is TGTGCCAGCAGCTTGGATACGGGATTTTATTCTGGAAACACCATATATTTT. Protein sequence: CASSLDTGFYSGNTIYF.

CDR3 nucleotide sequence: TGTGCCAGCAGTCGTAAAGCCTCCTCCGAGGGAAACACTGAAGCTTTCTTT. Protein sequence: CASSRKASSEGNTEAFF. The chain links TRBV6-6 to TRBJ1-1; D not resolved. The CDR3 has 17 amino acids. The germline gives CDR1 MNHNY, CDR2 SVGAGI (reference sequence). Trimming cost V 5 bases and J 2 bases, with 21 bases left between them.

The chain uses TRBV19 and TRBJ1-5, with a weak D call TRBD1 (5 bases). This CDR3 has 13 amino acids. Deletions cut 0 bases from V and 6 bases from J, with 6 bases between. CDR1 and CDR2 (germline): LNHDA, SQIVND (reference sequence). The CDR3 here is CASSIERGQPQHF. The DNA for the CDR3 is TGTGCCAGTAGTATAGAGAGGGGTCAGCCCCAGCATTTT.

The chain links TRBV2 to TRBJ2-3, with D perhaps TRBD2 (6 bases). Germline V gene lookup returns CDR1 SNHLY and CDR2 FYNNEI. CDR3 length equals 17 residues. V was cut by 7 bases and J by 2 bases, with 22 bases left in between. CDR3 in DNA: TGTGCCAGCAAAGCCCGCTGGGGCGGGGCCCTCACAGATACGCAGTATTTT. It yields the protein CASKARWGGALTDTQYF.

The V and J genes are TRBV15 and TRBJ2-1, with D maybe TRBD1 (7 bases). The CDR3 loop spans 17 amino acids. Germline lookup yields CDR1 LNHNV and CDR2 YYDKDF (reference sequence). V dropped 0 bases and J dropped 6 bases, with 18 bases sitting between them. Here the CDR3 reads CATSRDLSGGFSNEQFF. CDR3 in DNA: TGTGCCACCAGCAGAGATCTGTCAGGGGGGTTTAGCAATGAGCAGTTCTTC.

The V gene is TRBV19, the J gene TRBJ2-6; tentative D call: TRBD2 (6 bases). CDR1 is LNHDA, CDR2 SQIVND, per germline (reference sequence). V lost 10 bases to trimming and J lost 2 bases, with 18 bases between them. The CDR3 has 16 amino acids. CDR3: CATLGPGRTGANVLTF. CDR3 coding DNA: TGTGCCACCCTGGGGCCAGGGAGGACTGGGGCCAACGTCCTGACTTTC.

This chain joins TRBV6-7 and TRBJ2-1; D tentatively fits TRBD1 or TRBD2 (5 bases each). TRBV6-7 falls under the ORF class, with uncertain function. The V gene lost 5 bases and the J gene lost 8 bases, with 19 bases spanning the gap. The CDR3 has 15 amino acids. This CDR3 is CASSKQEDMGHEQFF. As DNA, the CDR3 is TGTGCCAGCAGTAAACAGGAGGACATGGGACATGAGCAGTTCTTC.

The rearrangement joins TRBV6-5 to TRBJ1-5; possible D gene TRBD1, 5 bases. Per germline, CDR1 MNHEY and CDR2 SVGAGI. There are 13 residues in the CDR3. The V end lost 6 bases, the J end lost 9 bases, and 15 bases lay between the germline ends. CDR3 bases: TGTGCCAGCAGCGATGGGGGATTTAGGCCCCAGCATTTT. Amino acid sequence: CASSDGGFRPQHF.